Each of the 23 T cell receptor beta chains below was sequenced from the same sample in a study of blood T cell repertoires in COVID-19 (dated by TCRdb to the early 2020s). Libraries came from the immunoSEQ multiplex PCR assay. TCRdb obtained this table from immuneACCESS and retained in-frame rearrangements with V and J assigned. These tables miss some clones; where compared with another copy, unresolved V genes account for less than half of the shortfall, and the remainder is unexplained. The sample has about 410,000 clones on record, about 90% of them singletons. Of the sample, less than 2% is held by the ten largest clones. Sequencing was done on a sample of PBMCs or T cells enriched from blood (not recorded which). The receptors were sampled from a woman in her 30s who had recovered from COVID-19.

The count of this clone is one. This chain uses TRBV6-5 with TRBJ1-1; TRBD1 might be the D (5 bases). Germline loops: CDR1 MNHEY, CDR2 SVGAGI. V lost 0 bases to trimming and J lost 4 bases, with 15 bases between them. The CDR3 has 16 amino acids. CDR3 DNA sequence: TGTGCCAGCAGTTACTCAGTCGGGGGTCGGGTCACTGAAGCTTTCTTT. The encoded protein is CASSYSVGGRVTEAFF.

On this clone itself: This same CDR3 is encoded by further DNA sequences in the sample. CDR3 sequence reads: CASGPYNEQFF. The CDR3 DNA sequence: TGTGCCAGCGGCCCCTACAATGAGCAGTTCTTC. The chain uses TRBV9 and TRBJ2-1; no clear D. The CDR3 totals 11 residues. V was pared by 7 bases and J by 2 bases, with 4 bases between. Germline V gene data show CDR1 as SGDLS and CDR2 as YYNGEE.

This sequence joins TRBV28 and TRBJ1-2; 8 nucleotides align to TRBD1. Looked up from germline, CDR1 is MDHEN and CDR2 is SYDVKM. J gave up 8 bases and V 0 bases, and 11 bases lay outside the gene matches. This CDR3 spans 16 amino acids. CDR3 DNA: TGTGCCAGCAGTTTATGGCCCTTCCGGACAGGGTACGGCTACACCTTC. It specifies CASSLWPFRTGYGYTF.

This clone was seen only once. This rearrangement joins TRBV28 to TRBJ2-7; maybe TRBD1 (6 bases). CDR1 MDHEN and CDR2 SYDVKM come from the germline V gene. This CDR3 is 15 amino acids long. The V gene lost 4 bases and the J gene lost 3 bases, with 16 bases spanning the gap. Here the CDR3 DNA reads TGTGCCAGCAGTTCCATACAGGGATTCTACTACGAGCAGTACTTC. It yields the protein CASSSIQGFYYEQYF.

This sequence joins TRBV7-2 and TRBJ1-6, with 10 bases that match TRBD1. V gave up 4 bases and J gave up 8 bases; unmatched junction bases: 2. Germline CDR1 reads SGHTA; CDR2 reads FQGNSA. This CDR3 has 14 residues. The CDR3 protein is CASSSDRGYSPLHF. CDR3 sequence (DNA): TGTGCCAGCAGCTCGGACAGGGGGTATTCACCCCTCCACTTT. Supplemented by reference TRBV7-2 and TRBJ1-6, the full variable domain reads GAGVSQSPSNKVTEKGKDVELRCDPISGHTALYWYRQSLGQGLEFLIYFQGNSAPDKSGLPSDRFSAERTGGSVSTLTIQRTQQEDSAVYLCASSSDRGYSPLHFGNGTRLTVT.

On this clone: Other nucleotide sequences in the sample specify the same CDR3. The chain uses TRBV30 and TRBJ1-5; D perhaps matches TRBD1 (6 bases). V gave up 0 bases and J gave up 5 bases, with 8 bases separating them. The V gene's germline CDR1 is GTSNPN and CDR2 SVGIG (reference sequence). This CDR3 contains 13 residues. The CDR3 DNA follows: TGTGCCTGGAGTGTACAGGGAGATCAGCCCCAGCATTTT. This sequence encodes CAWSVQGDQPQHF. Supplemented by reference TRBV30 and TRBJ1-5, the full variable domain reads SQTIHQWPATLVQPVGSPLSLECTVEGTSNPNLYWYRQAAGRGLQLLFYSVGIGQISSEVPQNLSASRPQDRQFILSSKKLLLSDSGFYLCAWSVQGDQPQHFGDGTRLSIL.

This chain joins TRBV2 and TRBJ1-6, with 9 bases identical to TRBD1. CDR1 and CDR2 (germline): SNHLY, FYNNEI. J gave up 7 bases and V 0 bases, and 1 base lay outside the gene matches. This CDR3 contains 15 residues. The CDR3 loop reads CASSEAGTGNSPLHF. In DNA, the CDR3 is TGTGCCAGCAGTGAAGCAGGGACAGGGAATTCACCCCTCCACTTT. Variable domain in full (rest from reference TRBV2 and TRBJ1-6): EPEVTQTPSHQVTQMGQEVILRCVPISNHLYFYWYRQILGQKVEFLVSFYNNEISEKSEIFDDQFSVERPDGSNFTLKIRSTKLEDSAMYFCASSEAGTGNSPLHFGNGTRLTVT.

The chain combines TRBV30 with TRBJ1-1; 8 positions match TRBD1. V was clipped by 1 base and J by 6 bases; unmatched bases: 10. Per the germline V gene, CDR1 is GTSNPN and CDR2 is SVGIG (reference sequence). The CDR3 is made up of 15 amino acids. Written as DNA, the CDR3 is TGTGCCTGGAGTGCACCGGACAGGGTCTTCTCTGAAGCTTTCTTT. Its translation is CAWSAPDRVFSEAFF.

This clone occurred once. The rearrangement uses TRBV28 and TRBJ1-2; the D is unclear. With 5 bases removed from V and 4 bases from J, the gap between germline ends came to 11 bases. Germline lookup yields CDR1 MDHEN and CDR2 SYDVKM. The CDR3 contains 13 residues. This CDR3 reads CASSPTSTYGYTF. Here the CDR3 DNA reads TGTGCCAGCAGTCCTACTTCTACCTATGGCTACACCTTC.

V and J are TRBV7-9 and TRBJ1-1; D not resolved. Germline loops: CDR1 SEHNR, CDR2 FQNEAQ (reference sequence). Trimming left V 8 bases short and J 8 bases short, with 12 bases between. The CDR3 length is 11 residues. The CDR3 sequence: CASSPTVEAFF. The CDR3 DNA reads TGTGCCAGCTCCCCTACAGTCGAAGCTTTCTTT.

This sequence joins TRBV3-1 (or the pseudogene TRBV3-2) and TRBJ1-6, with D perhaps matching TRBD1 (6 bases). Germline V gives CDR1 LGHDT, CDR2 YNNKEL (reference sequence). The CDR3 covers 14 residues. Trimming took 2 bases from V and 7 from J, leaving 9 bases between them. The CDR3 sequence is CASSQNRDNSPLHF. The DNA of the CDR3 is TGTGCCAGCAGCCAAAACAGGGACAATTCACCCCTCCACTTT.

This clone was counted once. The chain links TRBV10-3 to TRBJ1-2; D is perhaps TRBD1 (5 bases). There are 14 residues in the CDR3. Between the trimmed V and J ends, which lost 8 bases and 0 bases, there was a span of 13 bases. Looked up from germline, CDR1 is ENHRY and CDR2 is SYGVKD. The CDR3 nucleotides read TGTGCCATCCTGATCGGGGGACCTAACTATGGCTACACCTTC. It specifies CAILIGGPNYGYTF.

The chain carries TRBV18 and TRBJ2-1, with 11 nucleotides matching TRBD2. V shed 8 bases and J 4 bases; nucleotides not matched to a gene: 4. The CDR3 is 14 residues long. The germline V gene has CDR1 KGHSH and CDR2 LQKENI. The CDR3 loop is CASAGTSGYNEQFF. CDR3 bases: TGTGCCAGCGCCGGGACTAGCGGATACAATGAGCAGTTCTTC.

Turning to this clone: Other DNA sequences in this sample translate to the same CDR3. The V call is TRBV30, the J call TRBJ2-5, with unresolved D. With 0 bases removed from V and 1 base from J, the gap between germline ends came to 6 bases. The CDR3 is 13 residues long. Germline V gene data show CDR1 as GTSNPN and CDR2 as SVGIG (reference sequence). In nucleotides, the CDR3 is TGTGCCTGGAGTGTAAGGAGCCAAGAGACCCAGTACTTC. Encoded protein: CAWSVRSQETQYF.

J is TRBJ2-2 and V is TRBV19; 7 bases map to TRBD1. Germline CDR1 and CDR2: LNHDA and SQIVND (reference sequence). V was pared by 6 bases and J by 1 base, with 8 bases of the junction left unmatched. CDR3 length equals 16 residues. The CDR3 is CASSRIRTGNTGELFF. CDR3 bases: TGTGCCAGTAGCCGGATTCGGACAGGGAACACCGGGGAGCTGTTTTTT.

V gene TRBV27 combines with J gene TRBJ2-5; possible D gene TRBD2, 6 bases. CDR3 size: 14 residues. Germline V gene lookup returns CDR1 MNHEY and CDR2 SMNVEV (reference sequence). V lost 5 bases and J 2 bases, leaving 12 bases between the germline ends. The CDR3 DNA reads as TGTGCCAGCAGTAGAGGGAGGACTCAAGAGACCCAGTACTTC. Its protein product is CASSRGRTQETQYF.

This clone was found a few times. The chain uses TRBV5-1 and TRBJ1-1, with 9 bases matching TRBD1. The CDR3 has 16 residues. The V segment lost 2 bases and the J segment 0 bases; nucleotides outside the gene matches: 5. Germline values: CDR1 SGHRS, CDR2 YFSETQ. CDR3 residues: CASSFGTGLVNTEAFF. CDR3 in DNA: TGCGCCAGCAGCTTCGGGACAGGGCTTGTGAACACTGAAGCTTTCTTT.

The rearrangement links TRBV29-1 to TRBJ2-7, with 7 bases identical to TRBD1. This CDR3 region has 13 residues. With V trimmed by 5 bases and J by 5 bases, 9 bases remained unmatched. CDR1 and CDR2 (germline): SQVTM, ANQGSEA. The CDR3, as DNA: TGCAGCGTTAACCAGGGGGTAGTCGACGAGCAGTACTTC. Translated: CSVNQGVVDEQYF.

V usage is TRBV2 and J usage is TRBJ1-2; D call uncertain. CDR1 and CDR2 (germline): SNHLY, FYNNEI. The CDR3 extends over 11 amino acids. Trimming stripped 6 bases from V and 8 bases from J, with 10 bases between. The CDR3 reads CASRMSYGYTF. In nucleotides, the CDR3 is TGTGCCAGCAGGATGAGTTACGGCTACACCTTC. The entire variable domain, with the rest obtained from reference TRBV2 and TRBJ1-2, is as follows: EPEVTQTPSHQVTQMGQEVILRCVPISNHLYFYWYRQILGQKVEFLVSFYNNEISEKSEIFDDQFSVERPDGSNFTLKIRSTKLEDSAMYFCASRMSYGYTFGSGTRLTVV.

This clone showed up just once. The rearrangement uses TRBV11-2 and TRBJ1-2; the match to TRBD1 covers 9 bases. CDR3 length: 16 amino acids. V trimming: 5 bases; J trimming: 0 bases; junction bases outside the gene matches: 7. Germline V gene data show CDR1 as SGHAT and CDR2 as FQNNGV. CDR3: CASSQGTGRTNYGYTF. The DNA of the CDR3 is TGTGCCAGCAGCCAAGGGACAGGGAGGACTAACTATGGCTACACCTTC.

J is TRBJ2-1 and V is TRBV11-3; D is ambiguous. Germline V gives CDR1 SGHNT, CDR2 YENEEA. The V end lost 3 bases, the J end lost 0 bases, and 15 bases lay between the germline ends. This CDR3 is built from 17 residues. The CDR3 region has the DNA TGTGCCAGCAGCTTGCAGGATCCGAAGCTCTCCTACAATGAGCAGTTCTTC. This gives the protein CASSLQDPKLSYNEQFF.

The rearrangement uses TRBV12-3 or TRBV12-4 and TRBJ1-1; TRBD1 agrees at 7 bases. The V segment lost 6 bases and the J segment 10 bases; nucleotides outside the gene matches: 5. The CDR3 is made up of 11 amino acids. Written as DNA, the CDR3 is TGTGCCAGCAGCCTGACAGGGAGAGCTTTCTTT. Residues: CASSLTGRAFF.

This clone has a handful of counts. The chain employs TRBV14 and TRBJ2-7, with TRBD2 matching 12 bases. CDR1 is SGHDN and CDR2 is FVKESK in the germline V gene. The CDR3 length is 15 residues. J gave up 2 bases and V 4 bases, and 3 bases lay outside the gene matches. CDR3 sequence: CASSPTSGGPYEQYF. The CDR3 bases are TGTGCCAGCAGCCCGACTAGCGGGGGACCCTACGAGCAGTACTTC. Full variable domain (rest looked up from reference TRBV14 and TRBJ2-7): EAGVTQFPSHSVIEKGQTVTLRCDPISGHDNLYWYRRVMGKEIKFLLHFVKESKQDESGMPNNRFLAERTGGTYSTLKVQPAELEDSGVYFCASSPTSGGPYEQYFGPGTRLTVT.